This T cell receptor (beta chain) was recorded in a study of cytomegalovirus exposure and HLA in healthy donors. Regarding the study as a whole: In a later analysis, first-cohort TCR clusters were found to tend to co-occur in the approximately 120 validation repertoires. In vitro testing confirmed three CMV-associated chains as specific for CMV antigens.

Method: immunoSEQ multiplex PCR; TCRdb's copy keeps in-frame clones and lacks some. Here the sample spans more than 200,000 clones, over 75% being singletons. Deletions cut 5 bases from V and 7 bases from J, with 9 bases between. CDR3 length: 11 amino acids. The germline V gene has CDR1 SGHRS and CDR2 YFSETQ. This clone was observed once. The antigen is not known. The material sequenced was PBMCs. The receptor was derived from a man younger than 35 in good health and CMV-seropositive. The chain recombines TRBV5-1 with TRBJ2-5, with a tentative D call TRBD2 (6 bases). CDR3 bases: TGCGCCAGCAGGAGCGGGTGGACCCAGTACTTC. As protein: CASRSGWTQYF. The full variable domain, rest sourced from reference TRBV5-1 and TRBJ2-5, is KAGVTQTPRYLIKTRGQQVTLSCSPISGHRSVSWYQQTPGQGLQFLFEYFSETQRNKGNFPGRFSGRQFSNSRSEMNVSTLELGDSALYLCASRSGWTQYFGPGTRLLVL.